This T cell receptor (beta chain) appears in the sequencing data of a study of control samples from healthy donors and cancer patients (dated by TCRdb to about 2020). Libraries were built with the immunoSEQ multiplex PCR assay. The immuneACCESS repertoire file appears here via TCRdb, limited to in-frame rearrangements. These files lack a portion of the clones; in checked studies, under half of the deficit traces to unresolved V genes, and the cause of the others is not known. This sample lists about 160,000 clones; 94% were detected once. Around 8.5% of the sample is in the top ten clones. As to this clone: Its antigen is still unknown. The record has no base qualities; no much larger clone is one base away.

The sequencing sample was made of blood. This TCR was recovered from a woman aged 40 to 55 in good health.

In nucleotide form, the sequence is TGTGCCAGCAGCTTGGAGGGACAGGTTTATGGCTACACCTTC. This translates into CASSLEGQVYGYTF. The V and J segments used are TRBV5-4 and TRBJ1-2; 8 nucleotides in the junction match TRBD1. Reading the germline V gene (reference sequence) gives CDR1 SGHNT and CDR2 YYREEE. The CDR3, cysteine through phenylalanine, is 14 amino acids long. Solely the CDR3 DNA is kept, with 42 bases framed from the first base. V ends up 0 bases short and J 5 bases short, with an unmatched junction base count of 3.